One sample yielded the 22 T cell receptor beta chains listed below, sequenced in a study of blood T cell repertoires in COVID-19. Only in-frame clones appear in the TCRdb table, and some are missing; sequencing was by immunoSEQ multiplex PCR. The table shows about 200,000 clones, with 84% occurring only once. Sequenced material: peripheral blood. These receptors were collected from a human donor in a cohort sampled during active COVID-19.

As for this clone: The conserved final phenylalanine or tryptophan is absent from the CDR3, which likely points to a read error. The DNA is omitted, as the CDR3 cannot be located on it reliably, and the CDR3 follows TCRdb's listing. CDR3 in amino acids: CASSDPSPRGFYNI. The rearrangement uses TRBV6-1 and TRBJ1-1; the table names TRBD1, a call not compared with the DNA. The CDR3 is 14 residues long, ends included. CDR1 MNHNS and CDR2 SASEGT come from the germline V gene.

A note on this clone: At one end the junction does not follow the germline gene, possibly because of a read error. The chain has TRBV18 and TRBJ1-3; TRBD1 agrees at 9 bases. In germline, CDR1 is KGHSH, CDR2 LQKENI. CDR3 length: 17 amino acids. CDR3 sequence reads: CASSPRSGTGPWNRADF. In DNA form, the CDR3 reads TGTGCCAGCTCACCTCGCTCCGGGACAGGGCCCTGGAACCGCGCTGATTTT.

The chain combines TRBV7-9 with TRBJ2-1; a possible D gene is TRBD2 (5 bases). CDR3 length: 17 amino acids. The V end was cut by 6 bases, the J end by 2 bases, with 20 bases between. CDR1 is SEHNR, CDR2 FQNEAQ, per germline (reference sequence). CDR3 residues: CASREINQRNPYNEQFF. The CDR3 region has the DNA TGTGCCAGCAGGGAAATAAATCAGCGGAACCCCTACAATGAGCAGTTCTTC.

This sequence joins TRBV5-6 and TRBJ2-3; TRBD1 might be the D (5 bases). This CDR3 has 14 amino acids. The V gene's germline CDR1 is SGHDT and CDR2 YYEEEE. Trimming left V 2 bases short and J 5 bases short, with 12 bases between. CDR3 residues: CASSFQGGRDTQYF. The CDR3 coding sequence is TGTGCCAGCAGCTTCCAGGGTGGAAGAGATACGCAGTATTTT.

The chain carries TRBV4-2 and TRBJ2-2; 12 nucleotides agree with TRBD2. The J segment lost 4 bases and the V segment lost 1 base, leaving 4 bases of the junction unmatched. CDR1 and CDR2 from the germline V gene are LGHNA and YNFKEQ. The CDR3 is 17 residues long. CDR3 nucleotides: TGTGCCAGCAGCCAAGGAGGGACTAGCGGGTCCACCGGGGAGCTGTTTTTT. This codes for CASSQGGTSGSTGELFF.

This chain joins TRBV5-1 and TRBJ2-3; D is possibly TRBD1 (5 bases). V gave up 2 bases and J gave up 3 bases, with 7 bases separating them. Per the germline V gene, CDR1 is SGHRS and CDR2 is YFSETQ. The length of the CDR3 is 13 residues. CDR3: CASSFTGTDTQYF. For the CDR3, the DNA is TGCGCCAGCAGCTTTACAGGTACAGATACGCAGTATTTT. Filled out from reference TRBV5-1 and TRBJ2-3, the complete variable domain reads KAGVTQTPRYLIKTRGQQVTLSCSPISGHRSVSWYQQTPGQGLQFLFEYFSETQRNKGNFPGRFSGRQFSNSRSEMNVSTLELGDSALYLCASSFTGTDTQYFGPGTRLTVL.

The sample holds a few counts of this clone. The chain employs TRBV4-2 and TRBJ2-3; 10 positions agree with TRBD2. This CDR3 has 16 residues. Trimming took 4 bases from V and 1 from J; bases not matched to a gene: 5. Germline CDR1 LGHNA, CDR2 YNFKEQ. DNA of the CDR3: TGTGCCAGCAGCCGAGGGACTAGCGAAGGCACAGATACGCAGTATTTT. Its protein product is CASSRGTSEGTDTQYF.

In its sample, this clone was seen a few times. J is TRBJ2-1 and V is TRBV19; 7 nucleotides agree with TRBD2. V dropped 2 bases and J dropped 9; count of bases not matched to a gene: 7. CDR3 length: 14 residues. CDR1 is LNHDA, CDR2 SQIVND, per germline (reference sequence). The CDR3 nucleotides are TGTGCCAGTAGTATAAGGGAGACTAGCAGTGAGCAGTTCTTC. Encoded protein: CASSIRETSSEQFF.

This clone came up many times. The V call is TRBV30, the J call TRBJ1-4; 9 bases fit TRBD1. Germline values: CDR1 GTSNPN, CDR2 SVGIG (reference sequence). J gave up 7 bases and V 1 base, and 1 base lay outside the gene matches. This CDR3 has 13 residues. The CDR3 loop reads CAWSGTGVEKLFF. The CDR3 bases are TGTGCCTGGAGTGGGACAGGGGTTGAAAAACTGTTTTTT. Looking up the rest from reference TRBV30 and TRBJ1-4 gives the full variable domain: SQTIHQWPATLVQPVGSPLSLECTVEGTSNPNLYWYRQAAGRGLQLLFYSVGIGQISSEVPQNLSASRPQDRQFILSSKKLLLSDSGFYLCAWSGTGVEKLFFGSGTQLSVL.

The rearrangement joins TRBV28 to TRBJ2-2; no reliable D call. CDR1 and CDR2 (germline): MDHEN, SYDVKM. Between the trimmed V and J ends, which lost 8 bases and 2 bases, there was a span of 3 bases. The CDR3 is made up of 11 amino acids. CDR3 region: CASGNTGELFF. Here the CDR3 DNA reads TGTGCCAGCGGCAACACCGGGGAGCTGTTTTTT.

This chain connects TRBV10-2 to TRBJ2-3; D perhaps matches TRBD2 (5 bases). Germline V gives CDR1 WSHSY, CDR2 SAAADI. The CDR3 is made up of 17 amino acids. Trimming pared 2 bases from V and 7 bases from J, leaving 22 bases between. The CDR3 sequence is CASSERTPTLYLHTQYF. The CDR3 DNA follows: TGCGCCAGCAGTGAGCGGACTCCCACCCTTTACCTCCATACGCAGTATTTT.

The gene calls are TRBV9 and TRBJ2-1; the D gene is possibly TRBD1 (7 bases). The V gene's germline CDR1 is SGDLS and CDR2 YYNGEE. Trimming shortened V by 0 bases and J by 4 bases, and 17 bases separated the two germline ends. CDR3 length: 17 amino acids. The CDR3 region has the DNA TGTGCCAGCAGCGTAGGACAGGGAGGTACTGGGTACAATGAGCAGTTCTTC. Its translation: CASSVGQGGTGYNEQFF. Full variable domain (missing parts from reference TRBV9 and TRBJ2-1): DSGVTQTPKHLITATGQRVTLRCSPRSGDLSVYWYQQSLDQGLQFLIQYYNGEERAKGNILERFSAQQFPDLHSELNLSSLELGDSALYFCASSVGQGGTGYNEQFFGPGTRLTVL.

V gene TRBV5-1 combines with J gene TRBJ1-1, with a tentative D call TRBD1 (5 bases). Trimming took off 4 bases at V and 5 bases at J, with 15 bases between the two ends. This CDR3 is built from 14 residues. Looked up from germline, CDR1 is SGHRS and CDR2 is YFSETQ. In nucleotides, the CDR3 is TGCGCCAGCAGCCTTGCAGGGCGGGGTACTGAAGCTTTCTTT. It codes for CASSLAGRGTEAFF. Using reference TRBV5-1 and TRBJ1-1 for the parts outside the CDR3, the full variable domain is KAGVTQTPRYLIKTRGQQVTLSCSPISGHRSVSWYQQTPGQGLQFLFEYFSETQRNKGNFPGRFSGRQFSNSRSEMNVSTLELGDSALYLCASSLAGRGTEAFFGQGTRLTVV.

The rearrangement uses TRBV28 and TRBJ2-7; 7 bases map to TRBD1. V was pared by 2 bases and J by 5 bases, with 3 bases of the junction left unmatched. CDR1 is MDHEN and CDR2 is SYDVKM in the germline V gene. The CDR3 consists of 13 residues. In DNA form, the CDR3 reads TGTGCCAGCAGTTTACCTCAGGGGGACGAGCAGTACTTC. Residues: CASSLPQGDEQYF. Full variable domain (outside the CDR3, taken from reference TRBV28 and TRBJ2-7): DVKVTQSSRYLVKRTGEKVFLECVQDMDHENMFWYRQDPGLGLRLIYFSYDVKMKEKGDIPEGYSVSREKKERFSLILESASTNQTSMYLCASSLPQGDEQYFGPGTRLTVT.

In its sample, this clone was seen once. The CDR3 DNA follows: TGCGCCAGCAGCCACACGACAGGGACCTACGAGCAGTACTTC. Protein: CASSHTTGTYEQYF. The chain employs TRBV4-1 and TRBJ2-7; 7 bases agree with TRBD1. The CDR3 has 14 residues. Per germline, CDR1 MGHRA and CDR2 YSYEKL. Trimming removed 3 bases from V and 2 bases from J; junction bases left unmatched: 4.

The J gene is TRBJ2-7, the V gene TRBV28; 9 bases fit TRBD2. The CDR3 is made up of 16 amino acids. Losses at the gene ends were 6 bases for V and 3 bases for J; bases not matched to a gene: 12. Germline loops: CDR1 MDHEN, CDR2 SYDVKM. CDR3 in amino acids: CASSLAGGRAGYEQYF. CDR3 nucleotide sequence: TGTGCCAGCAGCCTTGCTGGCGGGAGGGCAGGCTACGAGCAGTACTTC.

The rearrangement links TRBV18 to TRBJ2-3; 10 nucleotides match TRBD2. There are 16 residues in the CDR3. The germline V gene encodes CDR1 KGHSH and CDR2 LQKENI. The V gene end was trimmed by 3 bases and the J gene end by 4 bases; junction bases not matched to a gene: 7. DNA for the CDR3: TGTGCCAGCTCACCCTCTAGCGGGAGTAGGTCAGATACGCAGTATTTT. Encoded protein: CASSPSSGSRSDTQYF.

The rearrangement joins TRBV19 to TRBJ2-5; 9 positions match TRBD1. Trimming took 4 bases from V and 10 from J; bases not matched to a gene: 10. The CDR3 spans 14 residues. Germline V gene data show CDR1 as LNHDA and CDR2 as SQIVND (reference sequence). The CDR3 coding sequence is TGTGCCAGTAGTAAACAGGACAGGGGAGGGGTCCAGTACTTC. It codes for CASSKQDRGGVQYF.

This sequence joins TRBV10-3 and TRBJ2-7, with D uncertain. Trimming cost V 0 bases and J 7 bases, with 7 bases left between them. There are 12 residues in the CDR3. Germline CDR1 is ENHRY and CDR2 is SYGVKD. The CDR3 nucleotides read TGTGCCATCAGTGAGTCTCGCGGAGAGCAGTACTTC. Encoded protein: CAISESRGEQYF.

This rearrangement joins TRBV7-9 to TRBJ2-5, with D perhaps matching TRBD1 (5 bases). This CDR3 region has 16 residues. CDR1 and CDR2 from the germline V gene are SEHNR and FQNEAQ (reference sequence). V gave up 0 bases and J gave up 5 bases, with 16 bases separating them. The CDR3 sequence is CASSLALGRDRETQYF. CDR3 in DNA: TGTGCCAGCAGCTTAGCGCTAGGCAGGGATAGGGAGACCCAGTACTTC.

The chain couples TRBV4-2 to TRBJ2-6; D not resolved. This CDR3 spans 17 amino acids. The V end was cut by 0 bases, the J end by 0 bases, with 9 bases between. Germline CDR1 LGHNA, CDR2 YNFKEQ. The CDR3 sequence is CASSQDLRISGANVLTF. The CDR3 DNA reads TGTGCCAGCAGCCAAGATTTGAGGATCTCTGGGGCCAACGTCCTGACTTTC.

The CDR3 spells CASSFEGLAGANEQYF. In DNA form, the CDR3 reads TGTGCCAGCAGCTTCGAGGGACTAGCGGGAGCCAACGAGCAGTACTTC. The chain joins TRBV7-8 to TRBJ2-7; TRBD2 agrees at 14 bases. V lost 3 bases to trimming and J lost 5 bases; unmatched junction nucleotides: 6. The CDR3 is 16 amino acids. The germline V gene encodes CDR1 SGHVS and CDR2 FQNEAQ.